Here is one T cell receptor beta chain with its context. Its antigen is unidentified. The CDR3 length is 15 residues. The ends lost 0 bases at V and 9 bases at J; junction bases unmatched: 7. Germline V CDR1 and CDR2: SGHNT, YYREEE (reference sequence). This sample was included in a study of shared clonotypes between healthy human individuals. Study results and limitations: Donor scarcity curtailed the genetic and exposure-history diversity represented herein.

In the original analysis: ImmunoSEQ gave junction-only sequences without quality scores, so filtering differed. Generated by immunoSEQ multiplex PCR, the TCRdb table keeps only in-frame clones and is missing some. That table supplies the V and J calls and clone size; D and trimming were determined from the DNA. This sample has about a million clones, with more than 65% found just once. This sequence originates from a man aged 18 to 29 in good health. This chain uses TRBV5-4 with TRBJ2-1; 9 positions match TRBD1. The sample comprised memory CD4+ T cells sorted from blood. Subset here: CD45RA-negative fraction. CDR3 in DNA: TGTGCCAGCAGCTTGGGGCGGGACAGGGTTGGTGAGCAGTTCTTC. Protein: CASSLGRDRVGEQFF.